The 27 T cell receptor beta chains listed next were all sequenced from one sample in a study of PD-1 blockade in classical Hodgkin lymphoma (dated by TCRdb to the early 2020s). Interpreted using the paper, the time point label stands for: cycle 2 day 1 (C2D1) of nivolumab. Every trial patient had relapsed following autologous stem cell transplantation, and prior brentuximab vedotin exposure was what differed among cohorts A, B and C. Library prep was done by the immunoSEQ multiplex PCR assay. TCRdb limited this immuneACCESS table to in-frame rearrangements with V and J called. A share of clones is missing; checked studies link under half to unresolved V genes, and the rest is unexplained. The sample table shows approximately 90,000 clones, and about 93% are seen once. Of the sample, over 2% is held by the ten largest clones. The sequenced sample was peripheral blood mononuclear cells (PBMCs), obtained before the second cycle of nivolumab. These receptors all come from a human donor with classical Hodgkin lymphoma.

The V and J genes are TRBV7-2 and TRBJ2-3; TRBD1 matches at 12 bases. The CDR3 runs to 18 residues. Trimming took 2 bases from V and 2 from J; bases not matched to a gene: 8. Germline loops: CDR1 SGHTA, CDR2 FQGNSA. CDR3 region: CASSLPGQGAATTDTQYF. The DNA of the CDR3 is TGTGCCAGCAGCTTACCGGGACAGGGGGCAGCTACCACAGATACGCAGTATTTT.

The chain carries TRBV7-6 and TRBJ2-5, with D maybe TRBD2 (6 bases). Trimming took 0 bases from V and 1 from J, leaving 18 bases between them. The CDR3 is 18 amino acids. CDR1 SGHVS and CDR2 FNYEAQ come from the germline V gene. CDR3 sequence (DNA): TGTGCCAGCAGCTTAGCGTATCGGGCGGGAAGCCTCCAAGAGACCCAGTACTTC. Translated, it gives CASSLAYRAGSLQETQYF.

This clone was seen a single time. The V gene is TRBV7-8, the J gene TRBJ1-3, with D unclear. CDR3 length equals 15 residues. Looked up from germline, CDR1 is SGHVS and CDR2 is FQNEAQ. V lost 5 bases and J 8 bases, leaving 19 bases between the germline ends. CDR3 residues: CASSPRPAVRHTIYF. CDR3 nucleotide sequence: TGTGCCAGCAGCCCTCGGCCCGCCGTGAGGCACACCATATATTTT.

The chain uses TRBV6-1 and TRBJ2-7; weak D call: TRBD2 (6 bases). The CDR3 runs to 13 residues. CDR1 MNHNS and CDR2 SASEGT come from the germline V gene. V gave up 4 bases and J gave up 2 bases, with 9 bases separating them. The CDR3 bases are TGTGCCAGCAGTGTCGGGAGAACCTACGAGCAGTACTTC. Translation: CASSVGRTYEQYF.

The chain employs TRBV25-1 and TRBJ2-5; no reliable D call. Germline V gene data show CDR1 as MGHDK and CDR2 as SYGVNS. Trimming cost V 0 bases and J 3 bases, with 8 bases left between them. The CDR3 runs to 14 residues. CDR3 in DNA: TGTGCCAGCAGTGAATATAGGATTAAAGAGACCCAGTACTTC. Translated, it gives CASSEYRIKETQYF.

J is TRBJ2-5 and V is TRBV5-6, with 7 nucleotides matching TRBD1. Germline CDR1 and CDR2: SGHDT and YYEEEE. The V and J ends lost 4 bases and 4 bases, in that order; junction bases with no gene match: 13. The CDR3 runs to 16 residues. Here the CDR3 reads CASSPPPIQGLETQYF. The CDR3 DNA follows: TGTGCCAGCAGCCCGCCGCCGATACAGGGGTTAGAGACCCAGTACTTC.

J is TRBJ1-5 and V is TRBV27, with D possibly TRBD1 on 5 matching bases. The CDR3 is 16 amino acids. V was cut by 2 bases and J by 0 bases, with 11 bases left in between. Germline V gene sequence: CDR1 MNHEY, CDR2 SMNVEV (reference sequence). The CDR3 DNA reads as TGTGCCAGCAGTTTAAATTCTGGGGGTAGCAATCAGCCCCAGCATTTT. Protein: CASSLNSGGSNQPQHF.

J is TRBJ2-5 and V is TRBV5-1; the D call may be TRBD1 or TRBD2 (5 bases each). The CDR3 extends over 13 amino acids. The germline gives CDR1 SGHRS, CDR2 YFSETQ. V was pared by 3 bases and J by 1 base, with 7 bases between. The CDR3 bases are TGCGCCAGCAGCTCCGGGACCCAAGAGACCCAGTACTTC. This sequence encodes CASSSGTQETQYF.

The chain links TRBV6-6 to TRBJ2-2, with TRBD2 matching over 7 bases. In germline, CDR1 is MNHNY, CDR2 SVGAGI (reference sequence). Unmatched junction bases numbered 5, after V lost 8 bases and J lost 5 bases. The CDR3 has 13 amino acids. CDR3 region: CASGGEATGELFF. DNA of the CDR3: TGTGCCAGCGGGGGGGAAGCTACCGGGGAGCTGTTTTTT.

The genes are TRBV19 and TRBJ2-7, with TRBD2 identical over 11 bases. Trimming at V came to 3 bases and at J to 2 bases, leaving 9 bases not matched to a gene. CDR3 size: 17 residues. The germline V gene has CDR1 LNHDA and CDR2 SQIVND (reference sequence). CDR3 region: CASSMGPGLAVPYEQYF. CDR3 in DNA: TGTGCCAGTAGTATGGGGCCGGGACTAGCGGTTCCCTACGAGCAGTACTTC.

V gene TRBV7-8 combines with J gene TRBJ2-3; 9 bases map to TRBD2. The junction had 8 bases not matched to a gene; V was cut back by 5 bases and J by 2 bases. The germline CDR1 and CDR2 sequences are SGHVS and FQNEAQ. This CDR3 spans 16 amino acids. The CDR3 here is CASSPVAGVITDTQYF. The CDR3 bases are TGTGCCAGCAGCCCTGTAGCGGGAGTCATCACAGATACGCAGTATTTT.

The V gene is TRBV28, the J gene TRBJ2-5; TRBD1 or TRBD2 may be the D gene (5 bases each). The CDR3 totals 15 residues. V lost 5 bases and J lost 1, with 14 bases in between. Germline assignment: CDR1 MDHEN and CDR2 SYDVKM. The CDR3 protein is CASSPDGAFQETQYF. Written as DNA, the CDR3 is TGTGCCAGCAGTCCGGACGGGGCCTTCCAAGAGACCCAGTACTTC.

The genes are TRBV6-5 and TRBJ2-7; the D call may be TRBD1 or TRBD2 (5 bases each). Per germline, CDR1 MNHEY and CDR2 SVGAGI. V lost 2 bases to trimming and J lost 2 bases, with 7 bases between them. The CDR3 runs 13 residues. The CDR3 sequence: CASSYGGPYEQYF. For the CDR3, the DNA is TGTGCCAGCAGTTACGGGGGTCCCTACGAGCAGTACTTC.

This rearrangement joins TRBV27 to TRBJ1-5, with unresolved D. Trimming took off 3 bases at V and 4 bases at J, with 7 bases between the two ends. This CDR3 region has 13 residues. Looked up from germline, CDR1 is MNHEY and CDR2 is SMNVEV (reference sequence). The CDR3: CASSFGPNQPQHF. CDR3 coding DNA: TGTGCCAGCAGTTTCGGTCCGAATCAGCCCCAGCATTTT.

This chain joins TRBV5-6 and TRBJ1-2, with D perhaps matching TRBD1 (6 bases). The CDR3 extends over 14 amino acids. CDR1 is SGHDT, CDR2 YYEEEE, per germline. The ends were cut back, 4 bases at V and 4 bases at J, with 14 bases in the middle. The CDR3 DNA is TGTGCCAGCAGCAGCGGGGGGCGAAGCTATGGCTACACCTTC. The encoded protein is CASSSGGRSYGYTF.

The chain recombines TRBV5-1 with TRBJ1-1; the D is unclear. In germline, CDR1 is SGHRS, CDR2 YFSETQ. Trimming took 0 bases from V and 3 from J, leaving 9 bases between them. The CDR3 runs to 14 residues. The CDR3 bases are TGCGCCAGCAGCTTGGAGGGTAGGGACACTGAAGCTTTCTTT. Residues: CASSLEGRDTEAFF.

The chain joins TRBV5-1 to TRBJ2-7, with TRBD1 matching over 9 bases. Germline assignment: CDR1 SGHRS and CDR2 YFSETQ. V lost 4 bases, J lost 2 bases, and 7 bases stayed unmatched. The CDR3 is 15 amino acids. The CDR3 spells CASSRGQGITYEQYF. CDR3 bases: TGCGCCAGCAGCAGAGGACAGGGGATCACCTACGAGCAGTACTTC.

The V gene is TRBV21-1, the J gene TRBJ2-1. TRBV21-1 is designated a pseudogene. This CDR3 has 15 residues. In DNA, the CDR3 is TGTGCCAGCAGCAAAGTTGGATTGGACGTCCATGAGCAGTTCTTC. Its translation: CASSKVGLDVHEQFF.

CDR3 in amino acids: CASSYSWGGGNQPQHF. In DNA, the CDR3 is TGTGCCAGCAGTTACTCGTGGGGCGGGGGCAATCAGCCCCAGCATTTT. The chain combines TRBV6-5 with TRBJ1-5; possible D gene TRBD1, 5 bases. From germline, CDR1 is MNHEY and CDR2 SVGAGI. Between the trimmed V and J ends, which lost 0 bases and 2 bases, there was a span of 11 bases. This CDR3 is 16 amino acids long.

CDR3 DNA sequence: TGTGCCAGCACCTACCCGGGTTCTGGGGCCAACGTCCTGACTTTC. Translating it yields CASTYPGSGANVLTF. V is TRBV21-1 and J is TRBJ2-6; TRBD2, as called in the table, went unchecked against the DNA. TRBV21-1 is a documented pseudogene. The CDR3 loop spans 15 amino acids.

The chain couples TRBV5-1 to TRBJ1-5; D is uncertain. The CDR3 length is 14 residues. CDR1 and CDR2 (germline): SGHRS, YFSETQ. V lost 4 bases and J 3 bases, leaving 11 bases between the germline ends. CDR3 protein: CASSPEGTNQPQHF. The DNA of the CDR3 is TGCGCCAGCAGCCCCGAGGGAACCAATCAGCCCCAGCATTTT.

The rearrangement joins TRBV5-8 to TRBJ1-1; no definite D call. V was shortened by 2 bases and J by 1 base, with 9 bases between the two germline ends. The CDR3 extends over 14 amino acids. Germline V gives CDR1 SGHTS, CDR2 YDEGEE. The CDR3 nucleotides read TGTGCCAGCAGCTTCCTAGTCTCGAACACTGAAGCTTTCTTT. Translating gives CASSFLVSNTEAFF.

The J gene is TRBJ2-7, the V gene TRBV7-2, with TRBD2 matching 9 bases. Germline CDR1 and CDR2: SGHTA and FQGNSA. There are 15 residues in the CDR3. J lost 4 bases, V lost 2 bases, and 6 bases had no gene match. The CDR3: CASSLSGTSRYEQYF. For the CDR3, the DNA is TGTGCCAGCAGCTTATCCGGGACTAGCCGATACGAGCAGTACTTC.

The chain uses TRBV27 and TRBJ2-3; 8 bases are shared with TRBD2. The CDR3 spans 15 residues. V shed 4 bases, J shed 6 bases, and the junction held 9 bases outside the gene matches. Per the germline V gene, CDR1 is MNHEY and CDR2 is SMNVEV (reference sequence). The CDR3: CASSSRSGTWDTQYF. The CDR3 region has the DNA TGTGCCAGCAGTTCCCGTAGCGGGACGTGGGATACGCAGTATTTT.

The rearrangement joins TRBV7-2 to TRBJ2-4; 14 bases align to TRBD2. The CDR3 consists of 19 residues. V shed 5 bases and J 0 bases; nucleotides not matched to a gene: 9. Germline V CDR1 and CDR2: SGHTA, FQGNSA. As DNA, the CDR3 is TGTGCCAGCAGCCCGGGACTAGCGGGAGTGTACCTAGCCAAAAACATTCAGTACTTC. This sequence encodes CASSPGLAGVYLAKNIQYF.

The chain joins TRBV27 to TRBJ2-1, with a tentative D call TRBD2 (7 bases). This CDR3 is 14 amino acids long. Germline CDR1 reads MNHEY; CDR2 reads SMNVEV (reference sequence). V lost 3 bases and J 6 bases, leaving 12 bases between the germline ends. The CDR3 protein is CASSFWGGGNEQFF. CDR3 DNA: TGTGCCAGCAGTTTCTGGGGAGGGGGCAATGAGCAGTTCTTC.

The chain joins TRBV5-1 to TRBJ2-6, with 11 bases fitting TRBD2. Germline CDR1 SGHRS, CDR2 YFSETQ. The CDR3 sequence is 21 residues long. V was pared by 1 base and J by 0 bases, with 12 bases of the junction left unmatched. DNA of the CDR3: TGCGCCAGCAGCTTGACGGGACTAGCGGTCGGATCTGACTCTGGGGCCAACGTCCTGACTTTC. Translation gives CASSLTGLAVGSDSGANVLTF. The full variable domain, in which reference TRBV5-1 and TRBJ2-6 provide the parts outside the CDR3, is KAGVTQTPRYLIKTRGQQVTLSCSPISGHRSVSWYQQTPGQGLQFLFEYFSETQRNKGNFPGRFSGRQFSNSRSEMNVSTLELGDSALYLCASSLTGLAVGSDSGANVLTFGAGSRLTVL.